This T cell receptor (beta chain) was recorded in a study of cytomegalovirus exposure and HLA in healthy donors. V lost 4 bases to trimming and J lost 2 bases, with 13 bases between them. The CDR3 sequence is 14 residues long. This PCR relied on a set of 60 Vbeta primers and 13 Jbeta primers. This table comes from immunoSEQ multiplex PCR, and its TCRdb copy is limited to in-frame clones, with some not included. The sample lists 190,000 or so clones, approximately 80% occurring once. Source material: PBMCs. The clonotype was recovered from a woman aged 50 to 65 in good health and CMV-seropositive. This sequence joins TRBV5-3 and TRBJ2-7; tentatively, D is TRBD1 (6 bases). TRBV5-3 is identified as an open reading frame with a role that is uncertain. In nucleotides, the CDR3 is TGTGCCAGAAGCCACCGGGACACCACCTACGAGCAGTACTTC. The encoded protein is CARSHRDTTYEQYF.